Listed here are 6 T cell receptor beta chains from one sample, sequenced in a study of STAT5B mutations in CD4+ large granular lymphocyte leukemia. The protocol was immunoSEQ multiplex PCR, while the TCRdb copy is restricted to in-frame clones and leaves out a portion. The sample holds about 9,500 clones, roughly four fifths seen once. The source material was PBMCs. These receptors were collected from a man in his fifties or sixties with CD4+ T-cell large granular lymphocyte leukemia.

This clone is labeled as medium-sized (0.01 to 0.1%). The sample holds other DNA sequences that translate to the same CDR3. J is TRBJ2-7 and V is TRBV7-6; D is unclear. Germline V CDR1 and CDR2: SGHVS, FNYEAQ. The CDR3 spans 13 residues. The ends were cut back, 5 bases at V and 3 bases at J, with 11 bases in the middle. The DNA of the CDR3 is TGTGCCAGCAGCCTCGGACCAAACTACGAGCAGTACTTC. This sequence encodes CASSLGPNYEQYF.

This chain joins TRBV18 and TRBJ1-5; D unclear. V was shortened by 3 bases and J by 1 base, with 7 bases between the two germline ends. Germline-derived CDR1 and CDR2 are KGHSH and LQKENI. This CDR3 spans 14 amino acids. The CDR3 sequence is CASSPLESNQPQHF. The CDR3 DNA reads TGTGCCAGCTCACCTTTAGAGAGCAATCAGCCCCAGCATTTT.

The chain employs TRBV6-5 and TRBJ2-1; D remains ambiguous. The ends were cut back, 6 bases at V and 3 bases at J, with 15 bases in the middle. Germline V gene lookup returns CDR1 MNHEY and CDR2 SVGAGI. This CDR3 region has 15 residues. CDR3: CASRLYPHSYNEQFF. The CDR3 coding sequence is TGTGCCAGCAGGCTATACCCTCACAGCTACAATGAGCAGTTCTTC.

The chain employs TRBV28 and TRBJ2-7; D unresolved. In germline, CDR1 is MDHEN, CDR2 SYDVKM. The CDR3 loop spans 15 amino acids. V was shortened by 3 bases and J by 0 bases, with 12 bases between the two germline ends. CDR3 region: CASSFLLTSSYEQYF. The CDR3 nucleotides read TGTGCCAGCAGTTTTTTACTTACGAGCTCCTACGAGCAGTACTTC. The entire variable domain, with the rest obtained from reference TRBV28 and TRBJ2-7, is as follows: DVKVTQSSRYLVKRTGEKVFLECVQDMDHENMFWYRQDPGLGLRLIYFSYDVKMKEKGDIPEGYSVSREKKERFSLILESASTNQTSMYLCASSFLLTSSYEQYFGPGTRLTVT.

This chain links TRBV19 with TRBJ1-5, with a tentative D call TRBD1 (5 bases). The V gene's germline CDR1 is LNHDA and CDR2 SQIVND (reference sequence). The CDR3 is 16 amino acids. Trimming removed 3 bases at V and 0 bases at J, with 12 bases between. The CDR3 is CASSMRGTYSNQPQHF. The CDR3, as DNA: TGTGCCAGTAGTATGAGAGGGACCTATAGCAATCAGCCCCAGCATTTT.

This rearrangement joins TRBV6-1 to TRBJ1-1; maybe TRBD1 (5 bases). Germline V gene lookup returns CDR1 MNHNS and CDR2 SASEGT. The CDR3 has 14 amino acids. V was pared by 0 bases and J by 0 bases, with 5 bases between. The CDR3 coding sequence is TGTGCCAGCAGTGAAGCGGGGGTGAACACTGAAGCTTTCTTT. This sequence encodes CASSEAGVNTEAFF.